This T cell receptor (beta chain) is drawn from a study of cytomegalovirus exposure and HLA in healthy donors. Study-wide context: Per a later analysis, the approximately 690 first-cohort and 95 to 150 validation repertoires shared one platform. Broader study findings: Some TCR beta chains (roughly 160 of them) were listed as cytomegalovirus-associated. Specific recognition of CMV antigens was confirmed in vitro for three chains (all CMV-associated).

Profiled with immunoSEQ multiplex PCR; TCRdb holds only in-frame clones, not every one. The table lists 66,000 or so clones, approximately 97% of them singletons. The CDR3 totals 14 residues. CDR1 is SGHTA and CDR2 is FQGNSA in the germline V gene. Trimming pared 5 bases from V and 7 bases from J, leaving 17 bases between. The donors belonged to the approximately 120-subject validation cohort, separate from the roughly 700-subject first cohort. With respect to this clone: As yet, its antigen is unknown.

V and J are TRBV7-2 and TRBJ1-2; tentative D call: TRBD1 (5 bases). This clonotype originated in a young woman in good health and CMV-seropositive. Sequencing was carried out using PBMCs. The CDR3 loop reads CASSAGVEVRGYTF. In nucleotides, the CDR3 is TGTGCCAGCAGCGCGGGGGTGGAGGTGCGTGGCTACACCTTC.